This TCR beta chain emerged from a study of blood T cell repertoires in COVID-19. Overall study context: The United States, Italy and Spain were the sources of the acute and convalescent COVID-19 samples. Nucleic acid was either cDNA or gDNA, and it came from T cells, B-cell-depleted T cells, or PBMCs.

In the study's own analysis: Reference gene primer amplification in the assay estimated nucleated cell counts. Measured with immunoSEQ multiplex PCR; TCRdb has only the in-frame clones, and not every one. The DNA gave D and trimming, while V, J and clone size come from that table. Of more than 75,000 clones listed, 88% were seen once; the top ten hold approximately 5.1%. The V gene's germline CDR1 is SGHVS and CDR2 FNYEAQ. The CDR3 covers 15 residues. The ends were cut back, 1 base at V and 6 bases at J, with 16 bases in the middle. Specimen: peripheral blood. The source is a woman of 80 years or more with acute or convalescent COVID-19. The chain has TRBV7-6 and TRBJ2-7; D is possibly TRBD2 (7 bases). The chain's CDR3 is CASSLGGGQPFEQYF. In nucleotides, the CDR3 is TGTGCCAGCAGCTTAGGGGGGGGACAACCTTTCGAGCAGTACTTC.